This T cell receptor beta chain came from a study of shared clonotypes between healthy human individuals (dated by TCRdb to about 2020). The study in broad terms: The cohort included a few men and a couple of women between 18 and 49 years of age. For each donor, three plates each were used for CD4 naive and CD4 memory, two plates were used for CD8 naive, and one plate was used for CD8 memory. Blood TCR repertoires of about five healthy adults were deeply sequenced to estimate repertoire size and the extent of clonotype sharing between individuals. Per donor, leukapheresis produced somewhere between about 0.8 and 9.5 billion PBMCs. Libraries were prepared and TCR repertoires were sequenced by different laboratories using diverse techniques, in order to increase sequencing depth and limit assay-specific biases.

Points on this clone: The clone's antigen remains unknown. Base quality data are lacking; no much larger clone is found one base away.

The junction shows trimming of 2 bases on V and 10 bases on J, plus 9 bases between the germline ends. From its cysteine to its phenylalanine, the CDR3 spans 12 amino acids. The kept DNA is CDR3 alone, 36 bases in frame from the first base. Taken from the germline V gene, the CDR1 and CDR2 loops are KGHSH and LQKENI. Overall results and qualifications from the work: Even with the large sequencing depth, rarefaction of the sorted-subset datasets indicated that sequencing was incomplete. Only blood was sampled, and tissue TCR repertoires likely differ from those in blood. Compared with non-shared clonotypes, the clonotypes found in all four sorted-subset donors had higher generation probabilities. Pairwise subsampling led to the expectation that sequencing depth would affect the degree of clonotype sharing among donors. The genetic and exposure-history diversity represented was limited by the small number of donors. Naive subsets generally had larger estimated clonotype richness than memory subsets. When several donors were compared, the shared fraction of clonotypes was 5% to 6.5% for naive CD4, 3% to 4% for naive CD8, roughly 2.5% for memory CD4, and less than 0.45% for memory CD8.

Using the deep immunoSEQ assay, TCR CDR3 regions were amplified from genomic DNA by multiplex PCR. For each cell subset, the extracted genomic DNA was distributed evenly across all wells of several immunoSEQ 96-well plates, and each plate served as one replicate. Each replicate PCR for sorted subsets received roughly 0.2 ug genomic DNA, equal to roughly 30,000 T cell genomes. The purified libraries were quantified using a Qubit 3.0 fluorometer, sized with a Bioanalyzer 2100, and then quantified again using the KAPA Library Quantification kit. Every immunoSEQ 96-well plate was sequenced on a dedicated single-read 150-cycle Illumina NextSeq 550 flow cell. The paper's data handling went like this. Because the immunoSEQ output held only junctional sequences and lacked quality scores, the filtering could not match the filtering applied to full-length reads. To assign V/J genes and CDR3, sequences were annotated using PyIR, a Python wrapper for IgBLAST v1.9, with IMGT germline references. Reads were removed for weak V/J assignments (E-value above 1e-6), missing CDR3, stop codons, out-of-frame junctions, or ambiguous translated residues. V3J clonotypes were defined by identical inferred V gene, J gene, and CDR3 amino acid sequence. Percentage overlap between repertoires was calculated by dividing the number of shared unique clonotypes by the size of the smaller repertoire. RTK rarefaction, the Chao1 estimator, and Recon v2.1 estimates of unobserved clonotypes were used to assess repertoire richness. Generation probabilities were computed with OLGA for all TCRbeta clonotypes obtained by the gDNA method from a handful of donors. TCRdb limited this immuneACCESS table to in-frame rearrangements with V and J called. A share of clones is missing; checked studies link under half to unresolved V genes, and the rest is unexplained. V and J calls and clone size are as listed in that table; D and trimming were resolved from the DNA. The sample contains more than 600,000 clones, about 91% of them found a single time. The ten largest clones take up about 24% of the sample.

CD8 naive samples were CD45RO-negative cells positively selected for CCR7, giving a CD45RA+CCR7+ population that excluded TemRA cells. The donors were healthy, HIV-negative adults with no recently reported acute infections or vaccinations. Every donor was a Caucasian adult residing in Nashville, Tennessee, USA. After blood collection by leukapheresis, PBMCs were isolated using Ficoll-Histopaque density gradient centrifugation and then cryopreserved in the vapor phase of liquid nitrogen. Purity and quantity of every magnetically sorted T cell population were checked by analytical flow cytometry. Genomic DNA was isolated from every sorted fraction and measured by UV absorbance on a Nanodrop 2000c.

This clonotype was obtained from a man aged 25 to 40 in good health. Material for sequencing was naive CD8+ T cells sorted from blood. Explained via the paper, the cell subset or site label denotes: CD45RA+CCR7+. The rearranged chain carries TRBV18 and TRBJ2-1; the D gene is perhaps TRBD2, from 5 matching bases. CDR3 sequence: CASSPGGSEQFF. The nucleotide sequence reads TGTGCCAGCTCACCAGGCGGGTCGGAGCAGTTCTTC.